This TCR beta chain originates from a study of blood T cells in healthy people across ages (dated by TCRdb to about 2015). For the wider study: In model experiments, template switching captured roughly one uniquely barcoded TCR beta cDNA molecule for every two T cells. The donors were split into four age groups: young (average approximately 16 years), middle-aged (39), aged (about 62) and long-lived (approximately 89). Using deep sequencing normalized with unique cDNA molecular identifiers, the study measured how TCR beta repertoire diversity changes with age. For two donors (one aged 18 to 29 and one aged 80 or older), the study analyzed two additional independent replicas of 1 million unique cDNA reads from the same blood draw. To avoid experimental bias, donors of different ages were distributed randomly across sequencing lanes. Results the study describes overall, beyond this receptor: Observed TCR beta diversity per million T cells fell roughly linearly with age, and a significant reduction was already apparent by age approximately 41. Estimates of total diversity based on one million sequenced T cells were regarded as lower bounds and as underestimates. Since profiling was done on bulk unsorted PBMCs, naive and antigen-experienced compartments could not be conclusively compared. Compared with the aged group, more naive CD4+ T cells, fewer expanded clones and increased TCR diversity were shown by the long-lived group, suggesting age selection. The CMV infection status of donors was not known, potentially confounding age-related changes in expanded clonotypes. A strong correlation was found between observed TCR beta diversity and the percentage of naive T cells measured by flow cytometry.

The protocol used for the library was 5' RACE. The run used an Illumina HiSeq 2500. A second PCR of roughly 7 to 12 cycles was run with a J-beta primer mix and a sample-barcoded 5' primer. A template-switch 5' adaptor carrying 12 random nucleotides introduced a unique molecular identifier onto each TCR beta cDNA molecule. Each sample yielded at least 3 million CDR3-containing paired-end reads. First-strand cDNA synthesis was performed from all RNA using the Mint cDNA synthesis kit, with priming by a TRBC-specific oligonucleotide. All cDNA was treated with uracil-DNA glycosylase and then went through a first 18-cycle PCR with the universal primers M1SS and BC2_uni_R. From the authors' description of their analysis: For normalization, 1 million high-quality reads were randomly selected from each sample, with every read carrying a distinct molecular identifier. Instead of being binned into consensus sequences, reads that shared molecular identifiers were thrown out. MiTCR, set to a Q25 quality threshold and the strictest error-elimination algorithm, was used for CDR3 identification, clonotype clustering and error correction. A nonparametric unseen species model using Euler transformation provided a lower-bound estimate of total TCR beta diversity. In TCRdb, the public reads were trimmed at Q25 with fastp and aligned with MiXCR, with productive beta chains retained. Every CDR3 protein is listed once, alongside the most common genes and DNA of its rows. TCRdb, not the original authors, processed these V and J calls. Recorded for this sample are under 850,000 distinct CDR3 sequences; around 36% of them occurred a single time. Roughly 13% of the sample belongs to the ten largest clones.

Trimming at the junction amounts to 6 bases on V and 5 bases on J, and the germline ends lie 15 bases apart. Sequences DFQATT (CDR1) and SNEGSKA (CDR2) are obtained from the germline V gene (reference sequence). Its CDR3 holds 13 amino acids, cysteine through phenylalanine. Solely the CDR3 DNA is kept, with 39 bases framed from the first base. The 40 or so donors, aged roughly 6 to 95 years, were systemically healthy Caucasian individuals from Russia. Each donor gave ten milliliters of peripheral blood, drawn into EDTA-treated Vacutainer tubes. PBMCs were isolated by Ficoll-Paque density-gradient centrifugation, with at least 7 million obtained per sample. Total RNA was extracted from PBMCs with Trizol reagent, with at least 5.5 micrograms obtained per sample. For every donor, flow cytometry on a PBMC aliquot measured the percentage of naive CD45RAhigh/CD27high T cells. Concerning this clonotype: Its antigen is currently not known. Base qualities are not provided; no much larger clone lies one nucleotide away.

This clonotype was sampled from a man in his late teens or twenties in good health. The V and J segments used are TRBV20-1 and TRBJ2-3; TRBD2 is perhaps the D gene, given 5 matching bases. The specimen sequenced was blood. CDR3 sequence: CSAAEAVGDTQYF. The DNA is as follows: TGCAGTGCCGCGGAGGCCGTCGGAGATACGCAGTATTTT.